Shown below are 5 T cell receptor beta chains from a single sample sequenced in a study of siplizumab effects on memory and regulatory T cells. The repertoire was sequenced with immunoSEQ multiplex PCR; TCRdb's copy has only in-frame clones and lacks some. This table holds approximately 48,000 clones, over 85% found once. The material sequenced was CD8+ T cells sorted from blood. The receptors shown here come from a human donor in good health.

The chain carries TRBV6-6 and TRBJ2-3, with D perhaps assigned TRBD1 or TRBD2 (5 bases each). The CDR3 extends over 12 amino acids. The germline V gene encodes CDR1 MNHNY and CDR2 SVGAGI (reference sequence). Between the trimmed V and J ends, which lost 1 base and 6 bases, there was a span of 5 bases. CDR3 in DNA: TGTGCCAGCAGTTACTGGGGGGATACGCAGTATTTT. As protein: CASSYWGDTQYF.

This sequence joins TRBV4-1 and TRBJ2-7; D gene unclear. The CDR3 covers 14 residues. Trimming removed 0 bases from V and 3 bases from J, with 9 bases in between. Germline V gives CDR1 MGHRA, CDR2 YSYEKL. The CDR3 spells CASSQEEAIYEQYF. The CDR3 DNA is TGCGCCAGCAGCCAAGAAGAGGCAATCTACGAGCAGTACTTC.

The V gene is TRBV28, the J gene TRBJ1-1, with D uncertain. Germline loops: CDR1 MDHEN, CDR2 SYDVKM. The length of the CDR3 is 13 residues. The V end was cut by 3 bases, the J end by 5 bases, with 10 bases between. CDR3 sequence reads: CASSFSLTTEAFF. The CDR3, as DNA: TGTGCCAGCAGTTTTTCTTTAACTACTGAAGCTTTCTTT.

The V call is TRBV28, the J call TRBJ2-7; 9 positions match TRBD1. The germline V gene has CDR1 MDHEN and CDR2 SYDVKM. V trimming: 8 bases; J trimming: 4 bases; junction bases outside the gene matches: 6. This CDR3 region has 13 residues. In nucleotides, the CDR3 is TGTGCCAGCCGAACAGGGGGCGGGTACGAGCAGTACTTC. It codes for CASRTGGGYEQYF. Full variable domain (rest looked up from reference TRBV28 and TRBJ2-7): DVKVTQSSRYLVKRTGEKVFLECVQDMDHENMFWYRQDPGLGLRLIYFSYDVKMKEKGDIPEGYSVSREKKERFSLILESASTNQTSMYLCASRTGGGYEQYFGPGTRLTVT.

The chain has TRBV4-1 and TRBJ1-3, with TRBD1 identical over 7 bases. Germline V gene lookup returns CDR1 MGHRA and CDR2 YSYEKL. J gave up 0 bases and V 4 bases, and 3 bases lay outside the gene matches. The CDR3 is made up of 15 amino acids. CDR3 sequence: CASSPGQFSGNTIYF. The CDR3 coding sequence is TGCGCCAGCAGCCCGGGACAGTTCTCTGGAAACACCATATATTTT.